This section outlines one T cell receptor beta chain sequence together with its context. The CDR3 is made up of 16 amino acids. Germline values: CDR1 LNHDA, CDR2 SQIVND (reference sequence). This record belongs to a study of T cells expressing NK-cell markers. TCRdb re-called the 5' RACE reads and shows each CDR3 protein once, DNA omitted. Here the sample table reports approximately 440,000 distinct CDR3 sequences. The clonotype comes from a woman between 45 and 65 years old in good health. V and J are TRBV19 and TRBJ1-1; without DNA, the TCRdb call of TRBD1 cannot be checked. The sequenced sample consisted of blood T cells: a sorted CD56 or NKG2C T cell subset, CD4+ or CD8+ T cells, or bulk PBMC T cells (not recorded which). The chain's CDR3 is CASSIRGTGGNTEAFF. The full variable domain, its missing parts supplied by reference TRBV19 and TRBJ1-1, is DGGITQSPKYLFRKEGQNVTLSCEQNLNHDAMYWYRQDPGQGLRLIYYSQIVNDFQKGDIAEGYSVSREKKESFPLTVTSAQKNPTAFYLCASSIRGTGGNTEAFFGQGTRLTVV.